What follows is one T cell receptor beta chain and its context. Its antigen has not been determined. Base qualities are missing; no much larger clone stands one base away. This entry is derived from a study of OX40 agonist ivuxolimab in advanced cancers. With respect to the entire study: The costimulatory receptor OX40 (CD134) was targeted by ivuxolimab, a fully human IgG2 agonistic monoclonal antibody. Peripheral TCRbeta sequencing aimed to test whether ivuxolimab altered TCR sequence diversity and caused clonal T-cell expansion. Patients were allowed to have had prior anti-PD-1, anti-PD-L1 or anti-CTLA-4 therapy, and more than 30% of the dose-escalation patients had previously received checkpoint inhibitors. Intravenous ivuxolimab was administered to patients every 2 weeks at six dose levels: 0.01, 0.1, 0.3, 1.5, 3 and 10 mg/kg. In the dose-escalation cohort, 82.7% of patients were male, and the mean age was 60 years with a range of roughly 20 to 80. Among the roughly 54 dose-escalation patients, some 19 had hepatocellular carcinoma, approximately 15 melanoma, 9 renal cell carcinoma and 9 head and neck cancer. Partial responses occurred in three dose-escalation patients, of whom one had hepatocellular carcinoma and two had cutaneous melanoma. The paper covers the monotherapy dose-escalation part of the phase I ivuxolimab trial, which included N ≈ 52 patients. Results and caveats for the whole study, not just this receptor: Partial responders in the 0.1-3.0 mg/kg groups had among the lowest normalized peripheral clonal expansion, especially among CD8+ T cells. The antigen specificity of the peripheral T cells that underwent clonal expansion was not determined. Low levels of normalized T-cell clonal expansion were also seen in some patients who did not respond. After ivuxolimab, more expanded clones were found on average in CD8+ T cells than in CD4+ T cells. At doses of 0.1 to 3.0 mg/kg, clonal expansion of both CD4+ and CD8+ blood T cells was observed from baseline to week 6.

CDR1 and CDR2 were assigned from the germline V gene as WSHSY and SAAADI. Including cysteine and phenylalanine, the CDR3 has 14 amino acids. CDR3 DNA only is kept here, 42 bases in frame from base 1. The germline ends are 11 bases apart after V is trimmed by 5 bases and J by 1 base. The trial excluded patients who had a history of autoimmune disease or were on systemic immunosuppression. In every dose cohort, peripheral blood was drawn for TCR sequencing at baseline, cycle 4 day 1, and cycle 7 day 1. Samples came from an open-label, multicenter, first-in-human phase I dose-escalation trial of ivuxolimab. Adults with locally advanced or metastatic head and neck squamous cell, hepatocellular, melanoma or renal cell carcinoma were enrolled in the trial. CD4+ and CD8+ T cells were sorted separately from peripheral blood before TCR sequencing. Genomic DNA was isolated from the sorted cells so that the TCRbeta CDR3 region could be sequenced. TCRbeta CDR3 regions were sequenced using the immunoSEQ Assay. Here the immuneACCESS table is served through TCRdb, limited to in-frame sequences with V and J called. Missing clones are a known gap in these copies; in checked studies unresolved V genes cover under half, and the rest lacks a known reason. This sample lists 40,000 or so clones; 82% were detected once. Approximately 6.9% of the sample is taken by the ten largest.

The sequence was obtained from an adult with an advanced solid tumor such as melanoma, head and neck, liver or kidney cancer. The input for sequencing was CD4+ or CD8+ T cells sorted from blood, taken in a trial of the OX40 agonist ivuxolimab. Rearrangement joined TRBV10-2 to TRBJ2-5; the best D guess is TRBD2, with 6 bases matching. Read as DNA, the sequence is TGCGCCAGCAGTACAATCGGGAGCCAAGAGACCCAGTACTTC. It codes for CASSTIGSQETQYF.